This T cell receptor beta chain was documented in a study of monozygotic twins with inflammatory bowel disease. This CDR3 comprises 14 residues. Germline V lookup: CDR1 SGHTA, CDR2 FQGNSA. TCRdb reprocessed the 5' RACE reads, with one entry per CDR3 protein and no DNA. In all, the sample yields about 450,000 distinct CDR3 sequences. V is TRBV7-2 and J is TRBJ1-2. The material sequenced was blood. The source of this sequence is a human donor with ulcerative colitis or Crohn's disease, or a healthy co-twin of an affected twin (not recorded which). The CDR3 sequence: CASSFKAPSYGYTF.